This is a list of T cell receptor beta chains from one sample in a study of T cell repertoires in cytomegalovirus infection. MiXCR, run by TCRdb on the reads, gives a single entry per CDR3 protein. There are roughly 78,000 distinct CDR3 sequences in the sample; 40% occur only once, and 85% to 95% lies in the top ten. Their target antigens are unknown. The specimen was CD8+ T cells from cultured PBMCs, collected from culture after CMV antigen stimulation. These receptors originate from a human donor in good health (CMV status not recorded). Some clones in this sample may be carry-over from other donors' samples. Both conserved end residues are part of each CDR3.

J gene: TRBJ2-3
CDR3 length: 15
V gene: TRBV20-1
CDR3 protein: CSARGGLAGTDTQYF

J gene: TRBJ2-5
CDR3 length: 17
V gene: TRBV2
CDR3 protein: CASEQGLAGLVVETQYF

J gene: TRBJ2-1
CDR3 length: 15
V gene: TRBV5-1
CDR3 protein: CASSPLAGVYNEQFF

J gene: TRBJ2-5
CDR3 length: 16
V gene: TRBV7-6
CDR3 protein: CASSSTGIREKETQYF

J gene: TRBJ2-1
CDR3 length: 15
V gene: TRBV19
CDR3 protein: CASTPEASSYNEQFF

J gene: TRBJ2-3
CDR3 length: 15
V gene: TRBV7-6
CDR3 protein: CASSLARADTDTQYF

J gene: TRBJ1-3
CDR3 length: 15
V gene: TRBV4-1
CDR3 protein: CASSQGDFSGNTIYF

J gene: TRBJ2-3
CDR3 length: 15
V gene: TRBV12-3/TRBV12-4
CDR3 protein: CASRGDRGSADTQYF

J gene: TRBJ2-2
CDR3 length: 13
V gene: TRBV9
CDR3 protein: CASSWGGTGELFF

J gene: TRBJ1-2
CDR3 length: 15
V gene: TRBV5-6
CDR3 protein: CASTSTGRLLDGYTF

J gene: TRBJ2-1
CDR3 length: 18
V gene: TRBV27
CDR3 protein: CASSASGTSGGSEYEQFF

J gene: TRBJ2-5
CDR3 length: 12
V gene: TRBV12-3/TRBV12-4
CDR3 protein: CASSLGRTTWYF

J gene: TRBJ2-6
CDR3 length: 17
V gene: TRBV7-8
CDR3 protein: CASSLVWDLSGANVLIF

J gene: TRBJ2-1
CDR3 length: 14
V gene: TRBV4-1
CDR3 protein: CASSPETGPSEQFF